This TCR beta chain was sequenced in a study of Ad26.COV2.S vaccination and SARS-CoV-2 variants. Study details: The Ad26.COV2.S arm of the COV1001 trial was where the donor was placed. By the intramuscular route, Ad26.COV2.S was given once, or twice 56 days apart. The study, taken as a whole, reports: Vaccine recipients had higher spike-specific TCR breadth than placebo recipients. A substantial breadth of spike-specific CD8+ and CD4+ T cell responses after vaccination has been reported.

Note on this clone: Its antigen is still unknown.

The CDR3 totals 13 residues. The V end lost 7 bases, the J end lost 2 bases, and 9 bases lay between the germline ends. Germline assignment: CDR1 LNHDA and CDR2 SQIVND (reference sequence). The data were produced by immunoSEQ multiplex PCR, yet TCRdb's version contains in-frame clones alone and is incomplete. The sample consists of 300,000 to 400,000 clones, roughly nine tenths of them appearing once. Treatment given: roughly 19 received Ad26.COV2.S at low or high dose, single or two shots; several received placebo; per-sample allocation not given. Specimens were obtained on day 63 following the first vaccine or placebo injection.

This receptor was taken from a person aged 18-65 years who received the Ad26.COV2.S COVID-19 vaccine or a placebo. The specimen was peripheral blood, collected in a trial of Ad26.COV2.S vaccine versus placebo. The rearrangement uses TRBV19 and TRBJ1-5; D call uncertain. CDR3 in amino acids: CASTGQGNQPQHF. The CDR3 region has the DNA TGTGCCAGTACGGGCCAGGGCAATCAGCCCCAGCATTTT.